This T cell receptor beta chain derives from a study of cytomegalovirus exposure and HLA in healthy donors. General study points: It was about 150 TCR beta chains that were listed as cytomegalovirus-associated.

The table came from immunoSEQ multiplex PCR; TCRdb's copy has only in-frame clones and leaves some out. The sample contains 250,000 to 400,000 clones, roughly nine tenths of which appear only once. A note on this clone: Its antigen is currently unknown.

The donors were part of the 120-subject validation cohort, which stood apart from the roughly 700-subject first cohort. Material: PBMCs. This TCR was recovered from a woman aged 25 to 39 in good health and CMV-seropositive.

The CDR3: CASSAFSGGLVSYEQYF. The CDR3, as DNA: TGTGCCAGCAGCGCTTTCTCAGGGGGCCTCGTGTCCTACGAGCAGTACTTC. The chain couples TRBV19 to TRBJ2-7; TRBD1 matches 8 bases. The germline V gene encodes CDR1 LNHDA and CDR2 SQIVND (reference sequence). Trimming cost V 9 bases and J 1 base; bases outside gene matches: 17. CDR3 length: 17 amino acids.